The rows below give T cell receptor beta chains drawn from one sample of a study of beta chain features in type 1 diabetes. Some clones are missing from TCRdb's copy, which holds only in-frame ones; the method was immunoSEQ multiplex PCR. Among under 250,000 clones listed, roughly an eighth were seen once. Sequenced sample: naive CD4+ T cells from blood. These receptors all come from a woman between 40 and 55 years old in good health. The CDR3 runs from the conserved cysteine through the conserved F or W. A D gene is named only where the DNA matches it firmly. Expanded clones are given a class, and other clones once, few, many or no size at all.

clone size,J gene,V gene,D gene,CDR3 DNA,CDR3 protein
few,TRBJ2-5,TRBV11-2,TRBD2,TGTGCCAGCAGCTTAGCGGGGGGATTAGAGACCCAGTACTTC,CASSLAGGLETQYF
.,TRBJ1-1,TRBV11-2,TRBD1,TGTGCCAGCAGCTTAGATCGAGACAGGGGGACACGTGGACTGTTGGCTTTCTTT,CASSLDRDRGTRGLLAFF
.,TRBJ2-3,TRBV5-1,.,TGCGCCAGCAGTGAGGGCACAGATACGCAGTATTTT,CASSEGTDTQYF
few,TRBJ2-1,TRBV6-6,TRBD1,TGTGCCGGACAGGGGGCGAGATACAATGAGCAGTTCTTC,CAGQGARYNEQFF
few,TRBJ1-4,TRBV7-9,.,TGTGCCAGCAGCTTGCGGCAGGGCGGAGAAAAACTGTTTTTT,CASSLRQGGEKLFF
.,TRBJ1-5,TRBV11-2,.,TGTGCCAGCAGCTTAGATCCGCGTAATCAGCCCCAGCATTTT,CASSLDPRNQPQHF
few,TRBJ2-7,TRBV18,.,TGTGCCAGCTCACCTAACCCAGGAAGCGAGCAGTACTTC,CASSPNPGSEQYF
.,TRBJ2-4,TRBV29-1,TRBD2,TGCAGCGCGGGGGGTGGGGCCAAAAACATTCAGTACTTC,CSAGGGAKNIQYF
.,TRBJ2-7,TRBV27,.,TGTGCCAGCAGTTTCGGTGTGGCGCGGGCCTACGAGCAGTACTTC,CASSFGVARAYEQYF
few,TRBJ1-1,TRBV7-2,.,TGTGCCAGCAGCTTAGGGTCCGGCACTGAAGCTTTCTTT,CASSLGSGTEAFF
.,TRBJ2-7,TRBV19,TRBD2,TGTGCCAGTAGTACGTTAGCGGGGCACTCCTACGAGCAGTACTTC,CASSTLAGHSYEQYF
few,TRBJ2-1,TRBV4-3,TRBD2,TGCGCCAGCAGCCACCTAGCGGGGACCTCCTACAATGAGCAGTTCTTC,CASSHLAGTSYNEQFF
.,TRBJ2-1,TRBV5-1,.,TGCGCCAGCAGCTTGGCGGGGAGCCCCCCTTTCGGAGAGCAGTTCTTC,CASSLAGSPPFGEQFF
few,TRBJ2-2,TRBV2,.,TGTGCCAGCAGTCCACGGAGGGCTCTAGCTACCACCGGGGAGCTGTTTTTT,CASSPRRALATTGELFF
few,TRBJ1-1,TRBV10-3,TRBD1,TGTGCCATCAGCCCGACAGGGGGTGGCACTGAAGCTTTCTTT,CAISPTGGGTEAFF
few,TRBJ1-1,TRBV29-1,.,TGCAGCACCCGCAGGGGACAAGGCCTGAGCACTGAAGCTTTCTTT,CSTRRGQGLSTEAFF
few,TRBJ1-5,TRBV4-3,TRBD1,TGCGCCAGCAGCCAAGATCCTAGGGGGCAACAGCCCCAGCATTTT,CASSQDPRGQQPQHF
.,TRBJ2-5,TRBV18,TRBD1,TGTGCCAGCTCATCGGGACAGCAAGAGACCCAGTACTTC,CASSSGQQETQYF
.,TRBJ2-5,TRBV6-6,.,TGTGCCAGCAGCCTCTACCGGCAAGAGACCCAGTACTTC,CASSLYRQETQYF
.,TRBJ2-3,TRBV19,TRBD1,TGTGCCAGTAGTACCGGGACAGTAAGCACAGATACGCAGTATTTT,CASSTGTVSTDTQYF
few,TRBJ2-6,TRBV6-4,.,TGTGCCAGCAGTGACTCCCAGGGGCCGTCTGGGGCCAACGTCCTGACTTTC,CASSDSQGPSGANVLTF
once,TRBJ2-1,TRBV5-1,.,TGCGCCAGCAGCTCAGGGGTAAGCTCCTACAATGAGCAGTTCTTC,CASSSGVSSYNEQFF
few,TRBJ2-4,TRBV19,TRBD1,TGTGCCAGTAGGAGGGACAGGGGGGAAAACATTCAGTACTTC,CASRRDRGENIQYF
.,TRBJ2-1,TRBV4-1,TRBD2,TGCGCCAGCAGCCAAGATCATTTCGGGGGGTCCCGATTCTTC,CASSQDHFGGSRFF
few,TRBJ1-1,TRBV7-2,.,TGTGCCAGCAGTTACGCAGGGGTTGACACTGAAGCTTTCTTT,CASSYAGVDTEAFF
.,TRBJ1-6,TRBV2,TRBD1,TGTGCCAGCAGGAAACAGGGGGAGGGTAATTCACCCCTCCACTTT,CASRKQGEGNSPLHF
.,TRBJ2-7,TRBV18,TRBD1,TGTGCCAGCTCACCACTGGGGACAGGCTACGAGCAGTACTTC,CASSPLGTGYEQYF
.,TRBJ1-3,TRBV6-5,TRBD1,TGTGCCAGCAGGGGACAGGGGGCAGGAAACACCATATATTTT,CASRGQGAGNTIYF
.,TRBJ2-7,TRBV7-2,TRBD2,TGTGCCAGCAGCTTAGGTCTCGGGGGGGCGGTGGACGAGCAGTACTTC,CASSLGLGGAVDEQYF
.,TRBJ2-7,TRBV19,TRBD1,TGTGCCAGTAGGCGGACAGGTCAAAGCTCCTACGAGCAGTACTTC,CASRRTGQSSYEQYF
few,TRBJ2-1,TRBV19,.,TGTGCCAGTAGTATAGTTCTTGTGACAGGCGGGAATGAGCAGTTCTTC,CASSIVLVTGGNEQFF
few,TRBJ2-7,TRBV4-2,TRBD1,TGTGCCAGCAGCCAAGGACAGGGGACCTACGAGCAGTACTTC,CASSQGQGTYEQYF
.,TRBJ2-5,TRBV18,TRBD1,TGTGCCAGCTCACCACCCGGGACAGGGCGAGGGACCCAGTACTTC,CASSPPGTGRGTQYF
.,TRBJ2-7,TRBV11-2,.,TGTGCCAGCAGCCCCTGGCTCGAGCAGTACTTC,CASSPWLEQYF
.,TRBJ2-1,TRBV10-2,.,TGCGCCAGCAGTGAGTCGACAGCACTCTCCTACAATGAGCAGTTCTTC,CASSESTALSYNEQFF
few,TRBJ1-6,TRBV12-5,TRBD1,TGTGCTAGTGGCCTGGACAGGGGGGATAATTCACCCCTCCACTTT,CASGLDRGDNSPLHF
few,TRBJ1-6,TRBV27,TRBD1,TGTGCCAGCAGTTCATGGGACAGAAATTCACCCCTCCACTTT,CASSSWDRNSPLHF
.,TRBJ2-2,TRBV5-1,TRBD1,TGCGCCTCCTCGAGGGGGCAGGGGAACACCGGGGAGCTGTTTTTT,CASSRGQGNTGELFF
few,TRBJ2-7,TRBV5-1,TRBD1,TGCGCCAGCAGCTTGGGACAGGGGGACGAGCAGTACTTC,CASSLGQGDEQYF
few,TRBJ2-1,TRBV6-5,.,TGTGCCAGCAGTTACGGGGGGAGCTCCTACAATGAGCAGTTCTTC,CASSYGGSSYNEQFF
.,TRBJ2-2,TRBV6-1,.,TGTGCCAGCAGTGAGACAGCTTACACCGGGGAGCTGTTTTTT,CASSETAYTGELFF
few,TRBJ1-1,TRBV9,.,TGTGCCAGCAGCCGACAGTCACTTGGCACTGAAGCTTTCTTT,CASSRQSLGTEAFF
.,TRBJ2-3,TRBV6-1,.,TGTGCCAGCAGTGAGAAAGGGGGAACAGATACGCAGTATTTT,CASSEKGGTDTQYF
few,TRBJ1-1,TRBV11-2,TRBD1,TGTGCCAGCAGCATTCGGGACAGTTCTTCTGAAGCTTTCTTT,CASSIRDSSSEAFF
few,TRBJ1-5,TRBV7-6,.,TGTGCCAGCAGCCGTCGGTCGGGTTGGGGCACGACCAGCGCCGAGCCCCAGCATTTT,CASSRRSGWGTTSAEPQHF
few,TRBJ2-7,TRBV4-3,TRBD1,TGCGCCAGCAGCCAAGACACAGGGGCGGTATACGAGCAGTACTTC,CASSQDTGAVYEQYF
few,TRBJ1-1,TRBV14,.,TGTGCCAGCAGTCCCGGGCGGGGCAGGCACACTGAAGCTTTCTTT,CASSPGRGRHTEAFF
few,TRBJ1-1,TRBV6-1,.,TGTGCCAGCGGATTACGTACAGTGAACACTGAAGCTTTCTTT,CASGLRTVNTEAFF
few,TRBJ1-5,TRBV19,TRBD1,TGTGCCAGTAGTATCGACAGGGGTTCGGATCAGCCCCAGCATTTT,CASSIDRGSDQPQHF